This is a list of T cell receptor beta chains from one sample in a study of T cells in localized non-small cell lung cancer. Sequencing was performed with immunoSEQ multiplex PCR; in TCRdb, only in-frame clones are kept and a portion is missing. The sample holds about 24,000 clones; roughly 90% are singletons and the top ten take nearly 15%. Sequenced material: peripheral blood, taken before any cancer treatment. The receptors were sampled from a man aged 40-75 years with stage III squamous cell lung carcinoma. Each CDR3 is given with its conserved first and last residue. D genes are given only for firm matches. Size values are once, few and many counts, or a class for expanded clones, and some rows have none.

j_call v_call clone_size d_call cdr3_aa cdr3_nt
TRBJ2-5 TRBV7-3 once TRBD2 CASSLGLAGEETQYF TGTGCCAGCAGCTTAGGGCTAGCGGGAGAGGAGACCCAGTACTTC
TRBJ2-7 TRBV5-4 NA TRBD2 CASSFGAGGPYEQYF TGTGCCAGCAGCTTCGGGGCGGGAGGGCCCTACGAGCAGTACTTC
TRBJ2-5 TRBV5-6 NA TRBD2 CASSRSLGLAGKETQYF TGTGCCAGCAGCCGCAGTCTGGGACTAGCGGGTAAAGAGACCCAGTACTTC
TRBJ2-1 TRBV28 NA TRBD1 CASSSWTGGSYNEQFF TGTGCCAGCAGTTCCTGGACAGGGGGCTCCTACAATGAGCAGTTCTTC
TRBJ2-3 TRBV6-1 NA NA CASTRTVSTDTQYF TGTGCCAGCACCCGGACAGTTAGCACAGATACGCAGTATTTT
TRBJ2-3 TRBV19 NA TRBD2 CASSMRSGTSGKRTDTQYF TGTGCCAGTAGTATGAGGTCCGGGACTAGCGGAAAACGCACAGATACGCAGTATTTT
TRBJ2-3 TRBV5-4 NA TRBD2 CASSLALASGSHGTDTQYF TGTGCCAGCAGCTTGGCCCTGGCTAGCGGGTCTCACGGGACAGATACGCAGTATTTT
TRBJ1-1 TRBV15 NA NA CATSRGGPGKNTEAFF TGTGCCACCAGCAGAGGGGGCCCAGGGAAGAACACTGAAGCTTTCTTT
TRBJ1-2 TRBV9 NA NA CASSPLGHPRYTF TGTGCCAGCAGCCCCTTGGGACATCCGAGGTACACCTTC
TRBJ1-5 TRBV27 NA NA CASSPWGRRNQPQHF TGTGCCAGCAGTCCCTGGGGGCGGCGCAATCAGCCCCAGCATTTT
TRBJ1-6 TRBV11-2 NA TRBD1 CASSPGTGGSPLHF TGTGCCAGCAGCCCGGGGACAGGGGGTTCACCCCTCCACTTT
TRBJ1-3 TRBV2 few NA CASSDSTGSGNTIYF TGTGCCAGCAGTGACTCAACAGGGTCCGGAAACACCATATATTTT
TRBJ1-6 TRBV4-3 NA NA CASSQVGRLDSPLHF TGCGCCAGCAGCCAAGTGGGCAGGCTGGACTCACCCCTCCACTTT
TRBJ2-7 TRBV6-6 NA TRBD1 CASSPRQGAAYEQYF TGTGCCAGCAGTCCCCGACAGGGTGCGGCCTACGAGCAGTACTTC
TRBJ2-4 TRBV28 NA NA CASSPGTVAKNIQYF TGTGCCAGCAGTCCCGGGACTGTAGCCAAAAACATTCAGTACTTC
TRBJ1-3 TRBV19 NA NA CASSIVGGADSGNTIYF TGTGCCAGTAGTATAGTCGGGGGGGCCGACTCTGGAAACACCATATATTTT
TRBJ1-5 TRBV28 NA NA CASRGANSGNQPQHF TGTGCCAGCAGGGGGGCAAATTCTGGAAATCAGCCCCAGCATTTT
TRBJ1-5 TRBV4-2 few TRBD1 CASSQDLGGHQPQHF TGTGCCAGCAGCCAAGATTTAGGGGGCCATCAGCCCCAGCATTTT
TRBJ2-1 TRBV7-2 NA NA CASSASRGSYNEQFF TGTGCCAGCAGCGCGTCTAGAGGCTCCTACAATGAGCAGTTCTTC
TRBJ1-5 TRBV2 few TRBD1 CASSFTQGQPQHF TGTGCCAGCAGCTTCACACAGGGGCAGCCCCAGCATTTT
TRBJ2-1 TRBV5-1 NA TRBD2 CASRGLAGNNEQFF TGCGCCAGCAGGGGACTAGCGGGGAACAATGAGCAGTTCTTC
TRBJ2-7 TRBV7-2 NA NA CASSLASGPISYEQYF TGTGCCAGCAGCTTAGCGAGCGGGCCCATTTCCTACGAGCAGTACTTC